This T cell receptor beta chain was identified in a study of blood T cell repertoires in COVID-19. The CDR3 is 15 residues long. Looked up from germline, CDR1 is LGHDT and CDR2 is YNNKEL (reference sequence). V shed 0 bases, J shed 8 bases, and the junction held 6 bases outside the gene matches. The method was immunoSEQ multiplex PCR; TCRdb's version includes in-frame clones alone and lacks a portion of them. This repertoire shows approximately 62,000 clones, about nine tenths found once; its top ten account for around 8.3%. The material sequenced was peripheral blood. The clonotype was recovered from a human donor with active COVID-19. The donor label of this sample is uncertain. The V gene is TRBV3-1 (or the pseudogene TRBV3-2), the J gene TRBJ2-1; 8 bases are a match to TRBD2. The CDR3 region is CASSQDGGASDEQFF. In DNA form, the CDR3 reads TGTGCCAGCAGCCAAGACGGGGGGGCCTCAGATGAGCAGTTCTTC.